The 4 T cell receptor beta chains in this list originate from one sample, sequenced in a study of chemoradiotherapy in HPV16-positive cancers (dated by TCRdb to between 2022 and 2023). The method was the immunoSEQ multiplex PCR assay. In TCRdb, the immuneACCESS table is reduced to in-frame sequences with V and J assigned. These tables do not hold every clone; where another copy was compared, an unresolved V gene accounts for under half, and the others remain unexplained. The sample includes 14,000 or so clones, with around 74% observed a single time. The ten most abundant clones make up under 10% of the sample. The sample was acquired from a patient who underwent chemoradiotherapy. These receptors came from a human donor with HPV-associated anogenital cancer.

This clone is a singleton in its sample. The chain carries TRBV7-2 and TRBJ2-7; 7 nucleotides align to TRBD2. The germline gives CDR1 SGHTA, CDR2 FQGNSA. Unmatched junction bases numbered 9, after V lost 2 bases and J lost 2 bases. The CDR3 spans 16 residues. The CDR3: CASSLSLAEVPYEQYF. The CDR3 DNA is TGTGCCAGCAGCTTATCTCTAGCGGAGGTCCCCTACGAGCAGTACTTC.

The gene calls are TRBV5-1 and TRBJ2-2; 10 bases agree with TRBD2. In germline, CDR1 is SGHRS, CDR2 YFSETQ. Trimming removed 0 bases from V and 5 bases from J; junction bases left unmatched: 7. This CDR3 has 17 residues. CDR3 sequence: CASSLGHSGRPTGELFF. The CDR3 nucleotides are TGCGCCAGCAGCTTGGGCCATAGCGGGAGGCCTACCGGGGAGCTGTTTTTT.

This clone was observed a few times. This rearrangement joins TRBV27 to TRBJ1-1, with 7 bases matching TRBD1. The trim removed 6 bases at V and 4 bases at J, leaving 5 bases unmatched. The germline V gene encodes CDR1 MNHEY and CDR2 SMNVEV (reference sequence). CDR3 length: 13 amino acids. The CDR3 DNA follows: TGTGCCAGCAGCTTAGGGGGCGTCACTGAAGCTTTCTTT. Protein sequence: CASSLGGVTEAFF.

The chain couples TRBV30 to TRBJ2-5; D is ambiguous. The ends were cut back, 5 bases at V and 0 bases at J, with 4 bases in the middle. This CDR3 spans 11 amino acids. The germline V gene has CDR1 GTSNPN and CDR2 SVGIG (reference sequence). This CDR3 reads CAWGYQETQYF. As DNA, the CDR3 is TGTGCCTGGGGGTACCAAGAGACCCAGTACTTC.